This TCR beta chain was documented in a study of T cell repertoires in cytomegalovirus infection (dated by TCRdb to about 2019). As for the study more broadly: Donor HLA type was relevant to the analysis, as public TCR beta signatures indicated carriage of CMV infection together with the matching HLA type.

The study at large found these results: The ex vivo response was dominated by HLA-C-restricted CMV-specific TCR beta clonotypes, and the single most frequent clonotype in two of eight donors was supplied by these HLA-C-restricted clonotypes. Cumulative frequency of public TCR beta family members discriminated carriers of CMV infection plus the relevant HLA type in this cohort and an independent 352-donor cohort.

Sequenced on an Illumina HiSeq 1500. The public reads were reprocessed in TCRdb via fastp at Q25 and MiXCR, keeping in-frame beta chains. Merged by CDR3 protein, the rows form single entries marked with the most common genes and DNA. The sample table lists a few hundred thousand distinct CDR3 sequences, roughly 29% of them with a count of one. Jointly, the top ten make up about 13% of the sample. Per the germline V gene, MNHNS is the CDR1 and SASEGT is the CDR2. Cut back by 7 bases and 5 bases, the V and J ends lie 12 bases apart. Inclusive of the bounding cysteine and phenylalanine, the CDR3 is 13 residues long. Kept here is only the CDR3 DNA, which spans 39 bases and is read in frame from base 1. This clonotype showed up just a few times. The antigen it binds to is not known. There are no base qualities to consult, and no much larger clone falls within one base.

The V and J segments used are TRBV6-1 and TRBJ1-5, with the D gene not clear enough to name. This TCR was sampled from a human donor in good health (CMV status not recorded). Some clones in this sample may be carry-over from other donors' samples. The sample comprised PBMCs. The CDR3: CASTQESYQPQHF. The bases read TGTGCCAGCACTCAGGAGAGCTATCAGCCCCAGCATTTT.